Listed below are T cell receptor beta chains from one sample, sequenced in a study of T cell responses to AZD1222 COVID-19 vaccine. Only in-frame clones appear in the TCRdb table, and some are missing; sequencing was by immunoSEQ multiplex PCR. The table records approximately 100,000 clones, roughly nine tenths of them present only once. Sequencing was performed on peripheral blood, taken 28 days after the second AZD1222 dose. The receptor source for this set is an adult who received the AZD1222 COVID-19 vaccine. CDR3s include the opening cysteine and the closing phenylalanine or tryptophan. The D gene is left open where the match is weak.

j_call v_call d_call cdr3_aa
TRBJ2-7 TRBV18 TRBD1 CASSPPGQLYEQYF
TRBJ2-7 TRBV28 NA CASSLMPLTGTYEQYF
TRBJ2-5 TRBV7-8 NA CASSPQETQYF
TRBJ2-5 TRBV1 NA CTSSQDRHRVPKIRSQETQYF
TRBJ1-3 TRBV6-2/TRBV6-3 NA CASSYSRRGIYSGNTIYF
TRBJ2-1 TRBV7-9 NA CASSLGPNNEQFF
TRBJ1-3 TRBV15 NA CATTPREAGNTIYF
TRBJ1-3 TRBV27 NA CASSLNSGNTIYF
TRBJ2-3 TRBV3-1/TRBV3-2 NA CASSQEIGFSTDTQYF
TRBJ1-3 TRBV7-9 NA CASSWIDDYSGNTIYF
TRBJ1-1 TRBV19 TRBD1 CASSRPRTGRTEAFF
TRBJ1-5 TRBV12-3/TRBV12-4 NA CASSFPENQPQHF
TRBJ1-5 TRBV5-1 NA CASSPDSLWQPQHF
TRBJ1-6 TRBV6-1 NA CASSDQQGRSPLHF
TRBJ1-1 TRBV3-1/TRBV3-2 NA CASSQDTGQYGTEAFF
TRBJ1-5 TRBV27 NA CASSDRGQPQHF
TRBJ1-4 TRBV12-3/TRBV12-4 NA CASSLEEKLFF
TRBJ2-3 TRBV19 NA CASSIRGASTDTQYF
TRBJ2-2 TRBV5-1 NA CASSLQGRQNTGELFF
TRBJ2-3 TRBV11-1 NA CASSSGTSTDTQYF
TRBJ1-6 TRBV30 NA CAWSVRGQGYSPLHF
TRBJ1-2 TRBV19 NA CASTPTGDYGYTF
TRBJ2-3 TRBV5-6 NA CASSLGDAPGTSTDTQYF
TRBJ2-2 TRBV30 NA CAWSVLAGPTGELFF
TRBJ1-2 TRBV2 NA CASQWGGNEGVINYGYTF
TRBJ1-1 TRBV15 NA CATSRDGKNTEAFF
TRBJ1-1 TRBV4-2 NA CASSSQVNTEAFF
TRBJ2-1 TRBV5-6 TRBD1 CASSSGQGYNEQFF
TRBJ2-1 TRBV20-1 TRBD2 CSASLDGLAGVLQFF
TRBJ1-3 TRBV5-1 TRBD1 CASSLQGERSGNTIYF
TRBJ1-6 TRBV30 NA CAWSLGNTYNSPLHF
TRBJ1-5 TRBV28 NA CASSYRTATSNQPQHF
TRBJ1-2 TRBV21-1 NA CASSKYRDRGFYGYTF
TRBJ1-1 TRBV15 NA CATSRADRLNTEAFF
TRBJ1-2 TRBV7-2 NA CASSRDRLYGYTF
TRBJ1-4 TRBV15 TRBD1 CATSSYPGQGRRDEKLFF
TRBJ1-1 TRBV5-1 NA CASSEQQNTEAFF
TRBJ2-2 TRBV5-4 TRBD1 CASSQQGAGTGELFF
TRBJ1-5 TRBV4-1 NA CASSQGGQGNQPQHF
TRBJ1-3 TRBV19 TRBD1 CASRSRVGQGNSGNTIYF
TRBJ1-1 TRBV7-9 NA CASSLGAWEPEAFF
TRBJ1-6 TRBV5-4 NA CASSLDRVNSPLHF
TRBJ2-1 TRBV6-5 NA CASSYSNRNNEQFF
TRBJ1-3 TRBV27 TRBD1 CASGQQGTGNTIYF
TRBJ2-7 TRBV7-8 NA CASASQGVVYEQYF
TRBJ2-2 TRBV5-1 NA CASSLDGVNTGELFF
TRBJ1-6 TRBV14 NA CASSQGSNSPLHF
TRBJ2-7 TRBV28 TRBD1 CASSLRGLSYEQYF
TRBJ1-5 TRBV7-9 NA CASSFQGDQPQHF